This T cell receptor beta chain was found in a study of blood T cells in healthy people across ages. Study-wide results and limits: Long-lived donors had more naive CD4+ cells and higher diversity than aged donors. Not knowing donor CMV status may have confounded expanded clonotype changes.

Comment on this clonotype: Its antigen is unknown. At one end the junction does not follow the germline gene, possibly because of a read error.

Primed by a sample-barcoded 5' primer and a J-beta primer mix, a second PCR proceeded for about 6 to 11 cycles. Every molecule of cDNA carried a tag from a template-switch adaptor with 12 random nucleotides. MiXCR, run by TCRdb on the 5' RACE reads, gives a single entry per CDR3 protein. Here the sample spans about 640,000 distinct CDR3 sequences, approximately 50% being singletons. This CDR3 is built from 14 residues. Germline CDR1 is SGHRS and CDR2 is YFSETQ. The specimen sequenced was blood. This chain joins TRBV5-1 and TRBJ1-2, with a tentative D call TRBD1 (6 bases). The receptor was derived from a man in his sixties in good health. This CDR3 is CAGSGRGTDYGYTF. Written as DNA, the CDR3 is TGCGCCGGCAGCGGCAGGGGAACTGACTATGGCTACACCTTC.